The source of this T cell receptor beta chain is a study of cytomegalovirus exposure and HLA in healthy donors. General study results and limits: Later analysis found that TCR beta chains associated with HLA were more clonally expanded than other, equally common chains. V- and J-gene trimming in TCR beta was tied to a missense DCLRE1C variant by an analysis performed later. After further analysis at a later stage, 17,000 or so TCR beta sequences were associated with HLA alleles at 0.05 false discovery rate.

As to this clone: Its antigen is still unknown.

V gave up 2 bases and J gave up 0 bases, with 11 bases separating them. The germline CDR1 and CDR2 sequences are SGDLS and YYNGEE. The CDR3 is 16 amino acids. The primer mix had 60 Vbeta and 13 Jbeta primers. Profiled with immunoSEQ multiplex PCR; TCRdb holds only in-frame clones, not every one. The sample holds around 120,000 clones, around 80% seen once. Everyone who donated was a healthy bone marrow donor. The TCR comes from a woman aged 35 to 49 in good health and CMV-seronegative. Sequenced sample: PBMCs. This chain links TRBV9 with TRBJ1-4, with a weak D call TRBD1 (5 bases). The CDR3 DNA reads as TGTGCCAGCAGCGTGGGGGGGTCAGCAACTAATGAAAAACTGTTTTTT. Residues: CASSVGGSATNEKLFF. The full variable domain, in which reference TRBV9 and TRBJ1-4 provide the parts outside the CDR3, is DSGVTQTPKHLITATGQRVTLRCSPRSGDLSVYWYQQSLDQGLQFLIQYYNGEERAKGNILERFSAQQFPDLHSELNLSSLELGDSALYFCASSVGGSATNEKLFFGSGTQLSVL.